This T cell receptor (beta chain) was captured by sequencing in a study of shared clonotypes between healthy human individuals. Unmatched junction bases numbered 3, after V lost 6 bases and J lost 5 bases. Germline V gene data show CDR1 as MNHNS and CDR2 as SASEGT. The CDR3 is 13 amino acids. This table comes from immunoSEQ multiplex PCR, and its TCRdb copy is limited to in-frame clones, with some not included. The sample shows a few million clones, about nine tenths of them seen only once. The sample taken for sequencing was naive CD4+ T cells from PBMCs. Subset specified: CD45RA+ positively selected. The source is a man aged 18 to 29 in good health. Some clones in this sample may be carry-over from other donors' samples. J is TRBJ1-1 and V is TRBV6-1; 10 nucleotides align to TRBD1. CDR3: CASRDRGVTEAFF. The CDR3 DNA reads TGTGCCAGCAGGGACAGGGGGGTAACTGAAGCTTTCTTT.